Listed below are T cell receptor beta chains from one sample, sequenced in a study of B cell selection in AIRE deficiency. Sequencing was performed with immunoSEQ multiplex PCR; in TCRdb, only in-frame clones are kept and a portion is missing. The profile shows fewer than 30,000 clones, roughly 96% of them singletons. Material for sequencing was conventional CD4+ T cells sorted from PBMCs. The receptors were sampled from a human donor with AIRE deficiency. The CDR3 runs from the conserved cysteine through the conserved F or W. The D gene is left open where the match is weak. The listing skips clone size in some rows; elsewhere it reads once, few, many or a size class.

TRBV6-5	TRBJ2-7	.	.	CASSWGDEQYF	TGTGCCAGCAGTTGGGGCGACGAGCAGTACTTC
TRBV6-6	TRBJ1-2	TRBD1	.	CASSPFGTGDGYTF	TGTGCCAGCAGCCCCTTCGGGACAGGAGATGGCTACACCTTC
TRBV20-1	TRBJ2-5	.	.	CSATPQETQYF	TGCAGTGCAACCCCACAAGAGACCCAGTACTTC
TRBV29-1	TRBJ2-4	.	.	CSVVKDLGGNIQYF	TGCAGCGTTGTTAAGGATCTTGGGGGAAACATTCAGTACTTC
TRBV4-2	TRBJ2-3	TRBD2	.	CASSQGPGLAGADTQYF	TGTGCCAGCAGCCAAGGACCGGGACTAGCGGGGGCAGATACGCAGTATTTT
TRBV7-8	TRBJ1-5	.	.	CASSSWGVRNQPQHF	TGTGCCAGCAGCTCGTGGGGAGTTAGAAATCAGCCCCAGCATTTT
TRBV14	TRBJ2-7	TRBD2	.	CASSPVRLAGGPGRYEQYF	TGTGCCAGCAGCCCAGTAAGACTAGCGGGAGGGCCAGGGCGCTACGAGCAGTACTTC
TRBV5-1	TRBJ2-1	TRBD1	.	CASSVLTGGAINEQFF	TGCGCCAGCAGCGTCTTGACAGGGGGCGCGATCAATGAGCAGTTCTTC
TRBV28	TRBJ1-5	TRBD1	.	CASRRDRFQPQHF	TGTGCCAGCAGACGGGACAGGTTTCAGCCCCAGCATTTT
TRBV5-5	TRBJ1-4	TRBD1	.	CASSWGFGTGVTEKLFF	TGTGCCAGCAGCTGGGGTTTCGGGACAGGTGTTACTGAAAAACTGTTTTTT
TRBV5-4	TRBJ2-4	.	.	CASRPGRESWNIQYF	TGTGCCAGCAGACCCGGCAGGGAGAGTTGGAACATTCAGTACTTC
TRBV4-2	TRBJ2-7	.	.	CASSQRLGYEQYF	TGTGCCAGCAGCCAGAGACTAGGCTACGAGCAGTACTTC
TRBV19	TRBJ2-5	.	.	CASSYRSTQETQYF	TGTGCCAGTAGCTACCGTTCCACCCAAGAGACCCAGTACTTC
TRBV4-1	TRBJ2-2	TRBD1	once	CASSQTRDRANTGELFF	TGCGCCAGCAGCCAAACTAGGGACAGGGCGAACACCGGGGAGCTGTTTTTT
TRBV7-2	TRBJ2-3	TRBD2	.	CASSIGLATSFDTQYF	TGTGCCAGCAGCATCGGACTAGCCACGTCGTTTGATACGCAGTATTTT
TRBV7-8	TRBJ2-7	.	.	CASSLGRVSAYEQYF	TGTGCCAGCAGCTTAGGGAGGGTCTCCGCCTACGAGCAGTACTTC
TRBV5-4	TRBJ2-1	TRBD2	.	CASKRLAGGPNEQFF	TGTGCCAGCAAAAGACTAGCGGGAGGGCCGAATGAGCAGTTCTTC